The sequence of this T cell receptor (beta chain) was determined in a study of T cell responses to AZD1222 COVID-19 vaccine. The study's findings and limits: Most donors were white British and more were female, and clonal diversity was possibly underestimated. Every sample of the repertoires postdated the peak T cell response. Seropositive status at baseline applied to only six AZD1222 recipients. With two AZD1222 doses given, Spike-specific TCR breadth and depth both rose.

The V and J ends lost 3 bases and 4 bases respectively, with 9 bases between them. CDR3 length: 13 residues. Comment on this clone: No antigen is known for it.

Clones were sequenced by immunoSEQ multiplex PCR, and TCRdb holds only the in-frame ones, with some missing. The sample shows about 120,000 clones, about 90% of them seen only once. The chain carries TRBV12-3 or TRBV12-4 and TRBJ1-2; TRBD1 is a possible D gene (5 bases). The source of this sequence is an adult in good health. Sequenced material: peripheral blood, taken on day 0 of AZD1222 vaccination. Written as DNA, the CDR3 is TGTGCCAGCAGTTTGGGTACAGGCTATGGCTACACCTTC. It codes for CASSLGTGYGYTF.